The clone carrying this T cell receptor beta chain is a singleton in its sample. Antigen specificity is unknown. Patients who had autoimmune disease history or got systemic immunosuppression were left out. V lost 0 bases and J lost 3, with 12 bases in between. Germline CDR1 SGDLS, CDR2 YYNGEE. The CDR3 runs 16 residues. The repertoire was sequenced with immunoSEQ multiplex PCR; TCRdb's copy has only in-frame clones and lacks some. The data hold 35,000 to 45,000 clones, with more than 85% observed a single time. The data are from a study of OX40 agonist ivuxolimab in advanced cancers. About the study: Three individuals attained partial responses, comprising one hepatocellular carcinoma case and two cutaneous melanoma cases. General study points: Still undetermined is the antigen specificity of the expanded peripheral T cells.

This receptor was identified in an adult with an advanced solid tumor such as melanoma, head and neck, liver or kidney cancer. This chain joins TRBV9 and TRBJ1-4, with D possibly matching TRBD1 (5 bases). Material: CD4+ or CD8+ T cells sorted from blood, obtained in a trial of the OX40 agonist ivuxolimab. The CDR3 region is CASSVAAGLSNEKLFF. CDR3 DNA sequence: TGTGCCAGCAGCGTAGCAGCGGGACTCTCTAATGAAAAACTGTTTTTT. Complete variable domain (other parts from reference TRBV9 and TRBJ1-4): DSGVTQTPKHLITATGQRVTLRCSPRSGDLSVYWYQQSLDQGLQFLIQYYNGEERAKGNILERFSAQQFPDLHSELNLSSLELGDSALYFCASSVAAGLSNEKLFFGSGTQLSVL.